This TCR beta chain came from a study of T-cell memory formation after mild COVID-19. Whole-study findings and limits: CD4/CD8 balance characterized clones contracting day 15 to 85, and CD4+ skew characterized later expanders. In pre-infection memory, a portion of responding clones appeared, which suggested that cross-reactive memory joined.

Amplification by 5'RACE using constant-segment primers produced TCR alpha and TCR beta cDNA libraries that carried sample barcodes and UMIs. MiXCR, applied by TCRdb to the 5' RACE reads, yields one record per CDR3 protein. The sample holds fewer than 350,000 distinct CDR3 sequences, less than 9.5% seen once. This clonotype was detected a few times. Its antigen is as yet unknown. Germline CDR1 reads ENHRY; CDR2 reads SYGVKD. The CDR3 length is 14 residues. Trimming took off 6 bases at V and 0 bases at J, with 11 bases between the two ends. The clonotype was recovered from a man aged 18 to 29 who had mild COVID-19 (a few samples of this study predate the infection). Cell type and time point are not known. Sequencing was done on a sample of PBMCs or a T cell subset sorted from them (not recorded which). The chain is built from TRBV10-3 and TRBJ1-2, with a weak D call TRBD1 (5 bases). CDR3 in DNA: TGTGCCATCAGCCGGGACCCCGCTAACTATGGCTACACCTTC. Protein: CAISRDPANYGYTF.